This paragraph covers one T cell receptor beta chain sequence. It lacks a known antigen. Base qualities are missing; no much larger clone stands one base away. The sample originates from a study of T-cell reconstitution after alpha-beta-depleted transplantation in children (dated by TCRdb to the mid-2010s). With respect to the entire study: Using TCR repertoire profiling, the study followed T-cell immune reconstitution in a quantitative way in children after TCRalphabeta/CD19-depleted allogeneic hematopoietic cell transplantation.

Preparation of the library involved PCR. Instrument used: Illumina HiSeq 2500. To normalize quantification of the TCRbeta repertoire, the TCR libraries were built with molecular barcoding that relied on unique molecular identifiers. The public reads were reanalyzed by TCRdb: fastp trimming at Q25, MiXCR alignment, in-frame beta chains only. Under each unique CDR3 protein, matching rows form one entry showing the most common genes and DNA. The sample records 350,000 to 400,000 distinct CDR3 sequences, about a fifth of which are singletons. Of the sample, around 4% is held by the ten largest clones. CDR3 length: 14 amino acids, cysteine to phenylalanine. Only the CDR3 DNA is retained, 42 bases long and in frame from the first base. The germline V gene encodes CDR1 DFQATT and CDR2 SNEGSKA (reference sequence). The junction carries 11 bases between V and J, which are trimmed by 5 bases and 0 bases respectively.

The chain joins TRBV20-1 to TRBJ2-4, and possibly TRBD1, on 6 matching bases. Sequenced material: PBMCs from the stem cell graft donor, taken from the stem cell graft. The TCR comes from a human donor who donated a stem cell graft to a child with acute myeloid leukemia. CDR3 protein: CSAVRGIAKNIQYF. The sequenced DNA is TGCAGTGCTGTGAGGGGGATAGCCAAAAACATTCAGTACTTC.